This TCR beta chain was found in a study of blood T cell repertoires in COVID-19. Study as a whole: The United States, Italy and Spain supplied acute and convalescent COVID-19 samples. PBMCs, B-cell-depleted T cells, or T cells were the source of the cDNA or gDNA that made up the material.

In the authors' methods: Reference gene primer amplification gave estimated nucleated cell counts. Repertoires were generated with immunoSEQ multiplex PCR, while TCRdb's copy carries only in-frame clones and drops some. The DNA gave D and trimming, while V, J and clone size come from that table. The table lists about 230,000 clones, around four fifths of them singletons. Sample: peripheral blood. This clonotype was sampled from a woman between 70 and 85 years old with active or convalescent COVID-19.

The DNA of the CDR3 is TGTGCCAGCAGCCGGACAGTCGTCCACACTGAAGCTTTCTTT. Residues: CASSRTVVHTEAFF. The chain combines TRBV3-1 (or the pseudogene TRBV3-2) with TRBJ1-1, with TRBD1 as a possible D gene (6 bases). The V end lost 4 bases, the J end lost 3 bases, and 12 bases lay between the germline ends. Germline V gene data show CDR1 as LGHDT and CDR2 as YNNKEL (reference sequence). This CDR3 is built from 14 residues.